The rows below give T cell receptor beta chains drawn from one sample of a study of PD-1 blockade in classical Hodgkin lymphoma. Some clones are missing from TCRdb's copy, which holds only in-frame ones; the method was immunoSEQ multiplex PCR. The data show tens of thousands of clones, about three quarters seen once. Sample: peripheral blood mononuclear cells (PBMCs), taken before the fourth cycle of nivolumab. The receptor source for this set is a human donor with classical Hodgkin lymphoma. Each CDR3 is given with its conserved first and last residue. A D gene is named only where the DNA matches it firmly. Rows give clone size only sometimes, using once, few, many, or a class for an expanded clone.

clone_size,d_call,v_call,j_call,cdr3_length,cdr3_nt,cdr3_aa
few,TRBD2,TRBV9,TRBJ2-3,16,TGTGCCAGCAGCGTAAGGGCTAGCGGGTTCACAGATACGCAGTATTTT,CASSVRASGFTDTQYF
-,-,TRBV7-2,TRBJ1-2,13,TGTGCCAGCAGCTTAGGGGGCGCGTATGGCTACACCTTC,CASSLGGAYGYTF
-,-,TRBV6-6,TRBJ1-1,12,TGTGCCAGCAGTTTCGGGCCTCGAAAAGCTTTCTTT,CASSFGPRKAFF
-,TRBD2,TRBV5-1,TRBJ2-7,17,TGCGCCAGCAGCTTGTCAACTAGCGGGAGGAGAGGTGAAGAGCAGTACTTC,CASSLSTSGRRGEEQYF
few,-,TRBV2,TRBJ2-2,11,TGTGCCAGCAGTTACAGCGGGGAGCTGTTTTTT,CASSYSGELFF
-,-,TRBV28,TRBJ2-5,14,TGTGCCAGCAATGCAACCCCAGGGAGAGAGACCCAGTACTTC,CASNATPGRETQYF
many,-,TRBV7-9,TRBJ2-3,11,TGTGCCAGCAGCGGATCCGATACGCAGTATTTT,CASSGSDTQYF
-,TRBD2,TRBV9,TRBJ2-3,15,TGTGCCAGCAATCGACTAGCGGGAGCAGCAGATACGCAGTATTTT,CASNRLAGAADTQYF
-,TRBD1,TRBV7-2,TRBJ2-7,15,TGTGCCAGCAGCTTACGAGGAACAGGGGCCTACGAGCAGTACTTC,CASSLRGTGAYEQYF
-,-,TRBV7-8,TRBJ2-7,13,TGTGCCAGCAGCTTAGGACCTTACTACGAGCAGTACTTC,CASSLGPYYEQYF
-,-,TRBV18,TRBJ2-1,11,TGTGCCAGCTCACAACACAATGAGCAGTTCTTC,CASSQHNEQFF
-,-,TRBV29-1,TRBJ1-1,11,TGCAGCGTTAAGGGTTACACTGAAGCTTTCTTT,CSVKGYTEAFF
-,TRBD1,TRBV5-1,TRBJ1-1,15,TGCGCCAGCAGAGCCGGGACAGGGGGCGGAACTGAAGCTTTCTTT,CASRAGTGGGTEAFF
-,TRBD1,TRBV11-1,TRBJ2-7,15,TGTGCCAGCAGCTTCGGGACAGGGAGCTCCTACGAGCAGTACTTC,CASSFGTGSSYEQYF
once,TRBD2,TRBV2,TRBJ2-1,15,TGTGCCAGCAATGTCGGGACTAGCGCGAAAAGCTCCTTGGTCTTC,CASNVGTSAKSSLVF
once,-,TRBV7-6,TRBJ2-1,17,TGTGCCAGCAGCTTAGAGGCTAGCGCGGCCCCCTACAATGAGCAGTTCTTC,CASSLEASAAPYNEQFF
-,-,TRBV28,TRBJ2-2,13,TGTGCCAGCAGGCAAGGGGTGTCCGGGGAGCTGTTTTTT,CASRQGVSGELFF
-,-,TRBV28,TRBJ1-5,15,TGTGCCAGCCATACAGGGCAATTGGGCAATCAGCCCCAGCATTTT,CASHTGQLGNQPQHF
-,-,TRBV5-6,TRBJ2-3,12,TGTGCCAGCAGCTTAGCGGTGGGAGGGCAGTATTTT,CASSLAVGGQYF
-,-,TRBV7-2,TRBJ2-3,15,TGTGCCAGCAGTACTGAGGGGGTAAACACAGATACGCAGTATTTT,CASSTEGVNTDTQYF
-,TRBD1,TRBV28,TRBJ1-1,14,TGTGCCAGCCGTGAACGACAGGGGGACACTGAAGCTTTCTTT,CASRERQGDTEAFF
-,TRBD2,TRBV28,TRBJ2-3,16,TGTGCCAGCAGTTTAGGAGCGGGAATCGGCACAGATACGCAGTATTTT,CASSLGAGIGTDTQYF
few,-,TRBV21-1,TRBJ1-1,17,TGTGCCAGCAGCAAAGGGGCGACAGGGTCGCCGAACACTGAAGCTTTCTTT,CASSKGATGSPNTEAFF
-,-,TRBV6-6,TRBJ1-3,13,TGTGCCAGCAGACGGGGGGAGTCGAACACCATATATTTT,CASRRGESNTIYF
-,-,TRBV6-5,TRBJ1-2,12,TGTGCCAGCACTCGGGACCGCTATGGCTACACCTTC,CASTRDRYGYTF
-,-,TRBV19,TRBJ1-5,17,TGTGCCAGTAGTATAAACTCGAGGGGATCATTCAATCAGCCCCAGCATTTT,CASSINSRGSFNQPQHF
medium-sized,-,TRBV11-3,TRBJ1-1,14,TGTGCCAGCAGCTTGGACCTCGGGAGCACTGAAGCTTTCTTT,CASSLDLGSTEAFF
-,-,TRBV7-8,TRBJ2-7,15,TGTGCCAGCAGCTTAGCGGTAGGGTTGGCCTACGAGCAGTACTTC,CASSLAVGLAYEQYF